The entry that follows covers one TCR beta chain sequence. This PCR relied on a set of 60 Vbeta primers and 13 Jbeta primers. Profiling relied on immunoSEQ multiplex PCR, and the TCRdb table lists in-frame clones only, not all of them. The sample consists of more than 150,000 clones, more than 65% of them appearing once. The sample originates from a study of cytomegalovirus exposure and HLA in healthy donors. The overall study: About 82 million unique TCRs from HLA-typed donors were held in an early release of data.

Per the germline V gene, CDR1 is SGHTA and CDR2 is FQGTGA. V lost 0 bases, J lost 5 bases, and 7 bases lay in between. The CDR3 length is 14 residues. The sequence was obtained from a woman aged 30 to 39 in good health and CMV-seropositive. The sample taken for sequencing was PBMCs. The chain couples TRBV7-3 to TRBJ2-2; D gene uncertain. Written as DNA, the CDR3 is TGTGCCAGCAGCTTAACTCACGGGACCGGGGAGCTGTTTTTT. Its translation: CASSLTHGTGELFF.